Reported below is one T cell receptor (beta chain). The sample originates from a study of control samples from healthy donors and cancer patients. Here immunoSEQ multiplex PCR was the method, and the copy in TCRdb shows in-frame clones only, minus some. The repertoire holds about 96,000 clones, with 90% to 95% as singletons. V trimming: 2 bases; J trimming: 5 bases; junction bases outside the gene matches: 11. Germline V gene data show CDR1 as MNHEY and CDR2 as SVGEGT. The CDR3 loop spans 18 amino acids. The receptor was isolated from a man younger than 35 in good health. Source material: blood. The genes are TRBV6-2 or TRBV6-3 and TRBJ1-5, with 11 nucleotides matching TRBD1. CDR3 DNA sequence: TGTGCCAGCAGTTACCAGACGGGACAGGGGGTTTTCTATCAGCCCCAGCATTTT. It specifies CASSYQTGQGVFYQPQHF.